The clone carrying this TCR beta chain is deemed medium-sized (0.01 to 0.1%). Its specificity is not known. The genomic DNA TCR beta CDR3 region underwent two rounds of multiplex PCR. Used in first-round PCR were primers specific to each TRBV and TRBJ gene. TCRdb reprocessed the multiplex PCR reads via MiXCR and lists one record per CDR3 protein. This sample has fewer than 15,000 distinct CDR3 sequences, with around 50% found just once. The germline gives CDR1 MRHNA, CDR2 SNTAGT. The CDR3 is 15 amino acids. V was shortened by 3 bases and J by 5 bases, with 14 bases between the two germline ends. CT and PET/CT showed node-negative disease in all patients, none of whom had received prior chemotherapy or radiotherapy or had other malignancies. The data derive from a study of prognosis after radiotherapy for stage I lung cancer. Study-wide background: The biologically effective dose of the SBRT radiotherapy was at least 100 Gy, given over 3 to 5 fractions.

Findings of the study overall: Differences in TRBV and TRBJ gene usage were reportedly observed between patients with and without metastases. After stereotactic body radiation therapy, median unique TCR clones were roughly 6,900, down from around 9,500.

The rearrangement links TRBV6-4 to TRBJ1-5; D not resolved. The sequencing here drew on PBMCs, taken before or after stereotactic body radiation therapy (not recorded which). This TCR came from a donor over 45 with non-small cell lung cancer. Here the CDR3 reads CASSEGWGRDQPQHF. The CDR3 coding sequence is TGTGCCAGCAGTGAAGGGTGGGGTCGGGATCAGCCCCAGCATTTT.